What follows describes a single T cell receptor beta chain. Antigen specificity is unknown. Vbeta (60) and Jbeta (13) primers were used in the PCR. The assay was immunoSEQ multiplex PCR, and TCRdb's table has in-frame clones only and misses some. The repertoire has more than 90,000 clones, approximately 77% of them found once; the top ten carry roughly 5%. This sample is drawn from a study of cytomegalovirus exposure and HLA in healthy donors. Findings and caveats of the study: Later analysis found that TCR beta chains associated with HLA were more clonally expanded than other, equally common chains.

The CDR3 is made up of 12 amino acids. Germline values: CDR1 SNHLY, CDR2 FYNNEI. V dropped 7 bases and J dropped 2 bases, with 8 bases sitting between them. The chain couples TRBV2 to TRBJ1-2; D is ambiguous. This sequence originates from a man aged 45 to 65 in good health and CMV-seropositive. The specimen was PBMCs. As DNA, the CDR3 is TGTGCCAGCACGCCCAGGAACTATGGCTACACCTTC. It encodes CASTPRNYGYTF.